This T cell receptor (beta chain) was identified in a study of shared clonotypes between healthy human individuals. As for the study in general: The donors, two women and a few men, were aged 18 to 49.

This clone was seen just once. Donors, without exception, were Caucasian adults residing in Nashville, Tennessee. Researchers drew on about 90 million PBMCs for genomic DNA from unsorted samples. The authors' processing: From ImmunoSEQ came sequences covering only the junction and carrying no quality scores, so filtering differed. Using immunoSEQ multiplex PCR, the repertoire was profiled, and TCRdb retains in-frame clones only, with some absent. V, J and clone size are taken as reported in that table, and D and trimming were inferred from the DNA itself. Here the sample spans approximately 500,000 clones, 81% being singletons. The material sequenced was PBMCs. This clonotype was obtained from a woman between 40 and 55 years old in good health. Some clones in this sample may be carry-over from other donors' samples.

The CDR3 is CASSPPPTNEKLFF. Here the CDR3 DNA reads TGTGCCAGCAGTCCCCCCCCCACAAATGAAAAACTGTTTTTT. The chain is built from TRBV28 and TRBJ1-4; D unresolved. This CDR3 is 14 amino acids long. CDR1 and CDR2 from the germline V gene are MDHEN and SYDVKM. V was shortened by 5 bases and J by 5 bases, with 12 bases between the two germline ends.